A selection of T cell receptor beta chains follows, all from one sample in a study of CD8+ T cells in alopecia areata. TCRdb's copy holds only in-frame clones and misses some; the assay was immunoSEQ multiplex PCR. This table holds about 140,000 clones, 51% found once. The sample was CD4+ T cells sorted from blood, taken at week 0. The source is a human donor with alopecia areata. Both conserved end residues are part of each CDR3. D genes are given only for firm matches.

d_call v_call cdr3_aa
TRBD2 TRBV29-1 CSVKGGSSYNEQFF
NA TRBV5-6 CASSLTGTALRGQYF
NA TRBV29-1 CSVEEREQYF
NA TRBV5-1 CASSLDGFPGNIQYF
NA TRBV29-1 CSVVFRYNEQFF
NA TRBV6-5 CASRHGDDTGELFF
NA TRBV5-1 CASSPPRDAGGNEQYF
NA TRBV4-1 CASSQGQHNQPQHF
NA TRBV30 CAWSARSGGEQFF
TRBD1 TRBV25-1 CASGETGPRDEKLFF
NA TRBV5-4 CASSTTGTEAFF
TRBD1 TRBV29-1 CSVEDWGDRTLNYGYTF
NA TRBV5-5 CASSSTPGVAREKLFF
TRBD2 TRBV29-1 CSVSRGDEQFF
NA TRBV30 CAWSARGEQYF
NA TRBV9 CASTKVGGEAYGYTF
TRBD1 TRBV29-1 CSTRTGQETQYF
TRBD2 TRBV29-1 CSVELAGKQETQYF
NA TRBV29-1 CSVEDWVLHTEAFF
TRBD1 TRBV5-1 CASSRAVTGANYGYTF
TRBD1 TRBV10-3 CAISGDRGTQYF
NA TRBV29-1 CSVWTIAKNIQYF
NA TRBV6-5 CASRRLLVTDTQYF
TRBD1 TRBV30 CAWSGDRGEYGYTF
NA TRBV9 CASSVEQGKNTEAFF
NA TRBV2 CASAGGTDTQYF
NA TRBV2 CASTRDTGGAYNEQFF
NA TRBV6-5 CASSGGRLRTEAFF
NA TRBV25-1 CASSGFQGLEAFF
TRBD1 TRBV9 CASSEGTVETQYF
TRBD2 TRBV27 CASSFLGTKAHIQYF
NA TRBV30 CAWSVRSETEAFF
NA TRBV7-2 CASSLGSKNEQFF
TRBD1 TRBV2 CASRETGGLNEQFF
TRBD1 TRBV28 CASSLLPGQGAAGEQYF
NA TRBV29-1 CSVAQPAYGSPREQYF
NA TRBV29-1 CSGATAYEQYF
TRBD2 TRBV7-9 CASSLSPSGTVYEQFF
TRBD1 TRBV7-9 CASSLVTGGNYGYTF
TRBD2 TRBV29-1 CSVARTSGYEQYF
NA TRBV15 CATSREQGGNEQFF
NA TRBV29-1 CSVRPHPEADTQYF
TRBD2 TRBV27 CASSQSGTSGVASYEQYF
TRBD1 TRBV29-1 CSVWTGAAGYTF
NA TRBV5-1 CASSLGDPYEQYF
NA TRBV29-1 CSHRQVGETQYF
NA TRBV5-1 CASSLEAHGSGNTIYF
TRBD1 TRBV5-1 CASSFGQGAGANVLTF
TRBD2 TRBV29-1 CSVPTSGRAFNEQFF
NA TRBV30 CAWSTPDQPQHF
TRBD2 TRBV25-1 CASNRAGVSYEQYF
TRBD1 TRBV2 CATRTGGSKNIQYF
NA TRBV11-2 CASSQEGLNTQYF
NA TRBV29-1 CSVEDDYYGYTF